This T cell receptor (beta chain) was obtained from a study of cytomegalovirus exposure and HLA in healthy donors. Donors consisted of healthy bone marrow donors. Remarks on this clone: What it binds is not known.

Trimming shortened V by 10 bases and J by 3 bases, and 16 bases separated the two germline ends. Germline V gene lookup returns CDR1 ENHRY and CDR2 SYGVKD. This CDR3 is 14 amino acids long. The PCR was carried out with 60 Vbeta primers and 13 Jbeta primers. Study processing details: Around 10 million of the roughly 80 million unique TCR beta chains counted in a later analysis were shared. The table came from immunoSEQ multiplex PCR; TCRdb's copy has only in-frame clones and leaves some out. V and J calls and clone size are those listed in that table; D and trimming were worked out from the DNA. The data contain about 150,000 clones, 79% of them seen just once; the ten biggest clones take up roughly 3.4%. General study points: The authors later found HLA-associated TCR beta chains more clonally expanded than equally common others.

The V call is TRBV10-3, the J call TRBJ1-5; weak D call: TRBD1 (5 bases). This receptor was identified in a human donor in good health. The specimen sequenced was PBMCs. The CDR3 reads CATGRDRSNQPQHF. The CDR3 region has the DNA TGTGCCACCGGCAGAGACAGATCCAATCAGCCCCAGCATTTT.